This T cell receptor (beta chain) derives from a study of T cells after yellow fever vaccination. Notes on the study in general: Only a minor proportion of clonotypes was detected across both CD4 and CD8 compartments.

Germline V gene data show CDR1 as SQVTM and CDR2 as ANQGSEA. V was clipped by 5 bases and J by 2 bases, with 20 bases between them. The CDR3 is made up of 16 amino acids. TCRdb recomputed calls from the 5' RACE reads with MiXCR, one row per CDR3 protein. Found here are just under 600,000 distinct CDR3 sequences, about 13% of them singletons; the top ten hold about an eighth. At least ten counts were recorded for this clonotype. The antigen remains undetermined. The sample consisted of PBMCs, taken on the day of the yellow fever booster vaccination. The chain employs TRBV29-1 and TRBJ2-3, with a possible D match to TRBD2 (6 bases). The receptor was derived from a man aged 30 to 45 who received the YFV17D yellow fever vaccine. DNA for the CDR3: TGCAGCGTTCAAAACTATAAATTGGGACTCACAGATACGCAGTATTTT. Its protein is CSVQNYKLGLTDTQYF.